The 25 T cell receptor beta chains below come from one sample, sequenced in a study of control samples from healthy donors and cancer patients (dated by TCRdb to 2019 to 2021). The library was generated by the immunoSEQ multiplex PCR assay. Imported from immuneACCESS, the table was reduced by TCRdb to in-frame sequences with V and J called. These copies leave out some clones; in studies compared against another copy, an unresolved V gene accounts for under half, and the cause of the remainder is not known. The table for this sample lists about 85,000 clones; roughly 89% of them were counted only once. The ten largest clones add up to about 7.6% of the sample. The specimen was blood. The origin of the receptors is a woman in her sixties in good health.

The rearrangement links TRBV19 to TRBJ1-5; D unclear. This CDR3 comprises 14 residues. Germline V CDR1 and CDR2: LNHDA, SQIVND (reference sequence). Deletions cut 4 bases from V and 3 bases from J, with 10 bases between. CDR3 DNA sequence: TGTGCCAGTAGTACCTCGTACGACAATCAGCCCCAGCATTTT. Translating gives CASSTSYDNQPQHF. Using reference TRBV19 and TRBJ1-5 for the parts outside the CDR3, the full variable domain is DGGITQSPKYLFRKEGQNVTLSCEQNLNHDAMYWYRQDPGQGLRLIYYSQIVNDFQKGDIAEGYSVSREKKESFPLTVTSAQKNPTAFYLCASSTSYDNQPQHFGDGTRLSIL.

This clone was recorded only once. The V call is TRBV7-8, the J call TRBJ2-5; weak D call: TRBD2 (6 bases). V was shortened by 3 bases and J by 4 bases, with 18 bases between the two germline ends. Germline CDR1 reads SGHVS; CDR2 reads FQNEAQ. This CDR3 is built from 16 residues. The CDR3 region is CASSFLGGGVRETQYF. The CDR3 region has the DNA TGTGCCAGCAGCTTTTTAGGAGGAGGGGTGAGAGAGACCCAGTACTTC. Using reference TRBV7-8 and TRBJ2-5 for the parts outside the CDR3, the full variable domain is GAGVSQSPRYKVAKRGQDVALRCDPISGHVSLFWYQQALGQGPEFLTYFQNEAQLDKSGLPSDRFFAERPEGSVSTLKIQRTQQEDSAVYLCASSFLGGGVRETQYFGPGTRLLVL.

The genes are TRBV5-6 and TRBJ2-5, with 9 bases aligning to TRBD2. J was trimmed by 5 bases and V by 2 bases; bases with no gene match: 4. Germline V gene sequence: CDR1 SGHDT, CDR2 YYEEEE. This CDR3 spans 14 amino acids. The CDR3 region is CASSLGTSGETQYF. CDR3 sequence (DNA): TGTGCCAGCAGCTTAGGCACTAGCGGGGAGACCCAGTACTTC.

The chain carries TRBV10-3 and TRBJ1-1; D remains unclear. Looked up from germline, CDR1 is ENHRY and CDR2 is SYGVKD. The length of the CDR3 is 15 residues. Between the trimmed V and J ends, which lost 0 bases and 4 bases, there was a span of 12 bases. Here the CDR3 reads CAISESVVLSTEAFF. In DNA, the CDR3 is TGTGCCATCAGTGAGTCGGTTGTGTTAAGCACTGAAGCTTTCTTT.

The CDR3 nucleotides are TGTGCCAGCAGCCTCAGCCCGGGACAACAGGGCAATGAAAAACTGTTTTTT. It codes for CASSLSPGQQGNEKLFF. The V and J genes are TRBV4-2 and TRBJ1-4, with a tentative D call TRBD1 (6 bases). The CDR3 is made up of 17 amino acids. V lost 4 bases, J lost 5 bases, and 20 bases lay in between. CDR1 LGHNA and CDR2 YNFKEQ come from the germline V gene.

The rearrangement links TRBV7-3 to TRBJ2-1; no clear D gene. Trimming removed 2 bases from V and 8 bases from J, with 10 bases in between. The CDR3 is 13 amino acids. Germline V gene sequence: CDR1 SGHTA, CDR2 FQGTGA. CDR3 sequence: CASSLLGSYEQFF. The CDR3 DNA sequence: TGTGCCAGCAGCTTACTAGGTTCCTATGAGCAGTTCTTC.

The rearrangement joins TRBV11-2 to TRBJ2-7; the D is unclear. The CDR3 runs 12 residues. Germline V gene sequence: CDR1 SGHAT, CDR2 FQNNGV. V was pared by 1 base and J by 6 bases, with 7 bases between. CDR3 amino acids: CASSLAFGEQYF. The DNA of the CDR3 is TGTGCCAGCAGCTTAGCTTTCGGCGAGCAGTACTTC.

The CDR3 protein is CASSFSIYNEQFF. The CDR3 bases are TGTGCCAGCAGCTTTTCAATCTACAATGAGCAGTTCTTC. J is TRBJ2-1 and V is TRBV5-4, with D unclear. Germline V gene data show CDR1 as SGHNT and CDR2 as YYREEE (reference sequence). The V and J ends lost 2 bases and 3 bases respectively, with 6 bases between them. CDR3 length: 13 residues.

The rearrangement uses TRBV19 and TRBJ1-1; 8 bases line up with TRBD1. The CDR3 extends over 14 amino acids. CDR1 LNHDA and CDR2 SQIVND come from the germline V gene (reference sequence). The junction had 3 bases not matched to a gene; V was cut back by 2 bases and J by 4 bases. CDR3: CASSIRTGSTEAFF. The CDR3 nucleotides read TGTGCCAGTAGTATAAGGACAGGGTCCACTGAAGCTTTCTTT.

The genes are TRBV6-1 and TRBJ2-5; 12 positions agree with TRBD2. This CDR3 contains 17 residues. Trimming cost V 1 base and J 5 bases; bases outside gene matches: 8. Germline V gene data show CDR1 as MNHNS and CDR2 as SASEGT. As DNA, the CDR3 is TGTGCCAGCAGTGAAGGATGGCTAGCGGGGGGGCGGGAGACCCAGTACTTC. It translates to CASSEGWLAGGRETQYF.

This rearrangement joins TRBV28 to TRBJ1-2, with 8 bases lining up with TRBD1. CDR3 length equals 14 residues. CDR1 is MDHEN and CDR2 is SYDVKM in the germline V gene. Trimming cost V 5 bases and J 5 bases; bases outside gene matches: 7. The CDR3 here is CASSNPGGAYGYTF. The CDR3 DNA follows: TGTGCCAGCAGTAACCCAGGGGGCGCGTATGGCTACACCTTC.

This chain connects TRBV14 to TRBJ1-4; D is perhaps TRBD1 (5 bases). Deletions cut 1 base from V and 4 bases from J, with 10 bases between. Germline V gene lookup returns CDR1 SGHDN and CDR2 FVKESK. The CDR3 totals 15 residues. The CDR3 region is CASSQAQGLNEKLFF. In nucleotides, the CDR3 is TGTGCCAGCAGCCAAGCCCAGGGCCTTAATGAAAAACTGTTTTTT.

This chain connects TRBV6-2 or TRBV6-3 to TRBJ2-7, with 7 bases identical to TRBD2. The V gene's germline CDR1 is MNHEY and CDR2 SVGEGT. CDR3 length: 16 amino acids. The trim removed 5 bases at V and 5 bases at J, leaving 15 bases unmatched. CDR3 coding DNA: TGTGCCAGCAGTGCCATCGGCCACCGGGAGGTGAACGAGCAGTACTTC. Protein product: CASSAIGHREVNEQYF.

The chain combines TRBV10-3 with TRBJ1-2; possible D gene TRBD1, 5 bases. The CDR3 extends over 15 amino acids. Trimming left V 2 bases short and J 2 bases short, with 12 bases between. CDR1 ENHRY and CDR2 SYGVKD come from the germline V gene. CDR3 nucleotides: TGTGCCATCAGTGAGGAGGCGGGACGGAACTATGGCTACACCTTC. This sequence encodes CAISEEAGRNYGYTF.

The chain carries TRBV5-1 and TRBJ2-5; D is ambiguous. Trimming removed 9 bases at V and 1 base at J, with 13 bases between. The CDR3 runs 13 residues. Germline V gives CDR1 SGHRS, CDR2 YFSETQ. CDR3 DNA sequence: TGCGCCACCTCCCCCGGGTCCCAAGAGACCCAGTACTTC. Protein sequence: CATSPGSQETQYF.

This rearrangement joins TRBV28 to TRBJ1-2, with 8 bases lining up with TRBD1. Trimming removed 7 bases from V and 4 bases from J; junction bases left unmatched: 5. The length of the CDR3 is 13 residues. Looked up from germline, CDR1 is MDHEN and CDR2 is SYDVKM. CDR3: CASKGTGSYGYTF. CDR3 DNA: TGTGCCAGCAAGGGGACAGGCTCCTATGGCTACACCTTC.

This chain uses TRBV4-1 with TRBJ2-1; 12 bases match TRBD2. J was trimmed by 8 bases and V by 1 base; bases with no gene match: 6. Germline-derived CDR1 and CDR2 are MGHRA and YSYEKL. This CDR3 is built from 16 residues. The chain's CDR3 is CASSQASSGGAYEQFF. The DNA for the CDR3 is TGCGCCAGCAGCCAAGCCTCTAGCGGGGGGGCCTATGAGCAGTTCTTC.

CDR3 sequence reads: CASSPGLAGGWEWSNEQFF. CDR3 bases: TGTGCCAGCAGTCCGGGACTAGCGGGAGGCTGGGAGTGGTCCAATGAGCAGTTCTTC. V gene TRBV6-6 combines with J gene TRBJ2-1, with 15 bases matching TRBD2. V lost 5 bases and J lost 6; bases outside the gene matches: 14. This CDR3 is 19 amino acids long. CDR1 and CDR2 from the germline V gene are MNHNY and SVGAGI (reference sequence).

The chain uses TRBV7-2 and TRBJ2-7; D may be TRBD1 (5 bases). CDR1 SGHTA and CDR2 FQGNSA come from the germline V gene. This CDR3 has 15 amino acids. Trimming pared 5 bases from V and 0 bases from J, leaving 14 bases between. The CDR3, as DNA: TGTGCCAGCAGCCCCCTAGGGGCCCTCTCCTACGAGCAGTACTTC. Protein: CASSPLGALSYEQYF.

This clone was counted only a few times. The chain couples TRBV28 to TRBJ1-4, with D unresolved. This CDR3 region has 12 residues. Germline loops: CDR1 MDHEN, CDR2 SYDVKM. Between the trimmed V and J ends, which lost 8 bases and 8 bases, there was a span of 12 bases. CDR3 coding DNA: TGTGCCAGCGGGAGGTTCGGGGAAAAACTGTTTTTT. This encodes CASGRFGEKLFF.

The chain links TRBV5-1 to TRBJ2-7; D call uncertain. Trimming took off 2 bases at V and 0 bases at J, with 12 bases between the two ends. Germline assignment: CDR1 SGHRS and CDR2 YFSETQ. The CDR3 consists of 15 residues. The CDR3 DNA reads TGCGCCAGCAGCTTAAACGGTCTACTCTCCTACGAGCAGTACTTC. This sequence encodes CASSLNGLLSYEQYF.

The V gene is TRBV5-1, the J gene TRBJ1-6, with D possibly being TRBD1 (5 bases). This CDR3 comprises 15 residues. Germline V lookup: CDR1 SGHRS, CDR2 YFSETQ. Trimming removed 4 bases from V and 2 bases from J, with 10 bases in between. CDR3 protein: CASSLDSPYNSPLHF. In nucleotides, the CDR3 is TGCGCCAGCAGCCTCGACAGCCCCTATAATTCACCCCTCCACTTT. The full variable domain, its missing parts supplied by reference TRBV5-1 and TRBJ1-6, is KAGVTQTPRYLIKTRGQQVTLSCSPISGHRSVSWYQQTPGQGLQFLFEYFSETQRNKGNFPGRFSGRQFSNSRSEMNVSTLELGDSALYLCASSLDSPYNSPLHFGNGTRLTVT.

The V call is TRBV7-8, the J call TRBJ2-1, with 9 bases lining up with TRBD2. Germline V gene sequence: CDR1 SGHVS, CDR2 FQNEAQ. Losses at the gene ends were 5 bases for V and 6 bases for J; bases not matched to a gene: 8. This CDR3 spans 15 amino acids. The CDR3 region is CASSRGLAVLNEQFF. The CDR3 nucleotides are TGTGCCAGCAGCCGGGGACTAGCAGTCCTCAATGAGCAGTTCTTC.

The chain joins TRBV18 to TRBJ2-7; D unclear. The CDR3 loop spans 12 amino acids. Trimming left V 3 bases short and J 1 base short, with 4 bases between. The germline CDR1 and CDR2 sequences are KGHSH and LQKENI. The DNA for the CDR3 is TGTGCCAGCTCACCCCCTTCCTACGAGCAGTACTTC. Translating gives CASSPPSYEQYF.

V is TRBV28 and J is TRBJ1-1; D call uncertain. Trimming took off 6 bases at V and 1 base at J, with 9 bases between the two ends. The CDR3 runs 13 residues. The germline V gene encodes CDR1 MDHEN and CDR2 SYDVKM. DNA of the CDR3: TGTGCCAGCAGGACCCGGGGGAACACTGAAGCTTTCTTT. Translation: CASRTRGNTEAFF.